This TCR beta chain was sequenced in a study of CD8 T cells in Susac syndrome. About 0.45 to 1 ug RNA was reverse transcribed with random hexamers. Using its own MiXCR run on the immunoSEQ multiplex PCR reads, TCRdb lists one record per CDR3 protein. The table records about 150,000 distinct CDR3 sequences, 85% to 95% of them present only once. Deletions cut 0 bases from V and 8 bases from J, with 19 bases between. Germline V gives CDR1 MNHEY, CDR2 SVGAGI. This CDR3 is 16 amino acids long. CD8+ and CD4+ T cells circulating in blood were sequenced for TCR beta. The sequencing input was CD8+ T cells from PBMCs. This TCR derives from a human donor with Susac syndrome. The V gene is TRBV6-5, the J gene TRBJ1-2; weak D call: TRBD1 (6 bases). The CDR3: CASSYSRQGSERGYTF. Written as DNA, the CDR3 is TGTGCCAGCAGTTACTCGAGGCAGGGGAGTGAGCGGGGCTACACCTTC.